A selection of T cell receptor beta chains follows, all from one sample in a study of cytomegalovirus exposure and HLA in healthy donors. The assay was immunoSEQ multiplex PCR, and TCRdb's table has in-frame clones only and misses some. The sample has about 62,000 clones, roughly 80% seen once. The sample was PBMCs. These receptors were obtained from a woman aged 25-40 years in good health and CMV-seronegative. Both conserved end residues are part of each CDR3. The D gene is left open where the match is weak. Rows may omit the clone size; those that give it use once, few, many or a size class.

d_call: -
j_call: TRBJ1-4
clone_size: once
v_call: TRBV5-1
cdr3_length: 13
cdr3_nt: TGCGCCAGCTCTAGTGCAACTAATGAAAAACTGTTTTTT
cdr3_aa: CASSSATNEKLFF

d_call: -
j_call: TRBJ2-1
clone_size: -
v_call: TRBV5-6
cdr3_length: 16
cdr3_nt: TGTGCCAGCAGCTTCCTTAGCGGATACTCCTACAATGAGCAGTTCTTC
cdr3_aa: CASSFLSGYSYNEQFF

d_call: -
j_call: TRBJ1-2
clone_size: -
v_call: TRBV5-6
cdr3_length: 15
cdr3_nt: TGTGCCAGCAGCTTGTTGGACAGTCTTAACTATGGCTACACCTTC
cdr3_aa: CASSLLDSLNYGYTF

d_call: -
j_call: TRBJ1-4
clone_size: few
v_call: TRBV19
cdr3_length: 13
cdr3_nt: TGTGCCAGTAGGGACAGCCTTAATGAAAAACTGTTTTTT
cdr3_aa: CASRDSLNEKLFF

d_call: -
j_call: TRBJ2-1
clone_size: -
v_call: TRBV6-1
cdr3_length: 14
cdr3_nt: TGTGCCAGCAGTGATGGGGACTCAGACAATGAGCAGTTCTTC
cdr3_aa: CASSDGDSDNEQFF

d_call: -
j_call: TRBJ1-5
clone_size: -
v_call: TRBV6-6
cdr3_length: 13
cdr3_nt: TGTGCCATCAGCACGACATTTAATCAGCCCCAGCATTTT
cdr3_aa: CAISTTFNQPQHF

d_call: TRBD1
j_call: TRBJ1-6
clone_size: -
v_call: TRBV2
cdr3_length: 14
cdr3_nt: TGTGCCAGCGGTAAGGACAGGCCTAATTCACCCCTCCACTTT
cdr3_aa: CASGKDRPNSPLHF

d_call: TRBD1
j_call: TRBJ2-5
clone_size: -
v_call: TRBV7-2
cdr3_length: 14
cdr3_nt: TGTGCCAGCAGCCTAGAACAGGGGGCGGCGACCCAGTACTTC
cdr3_aa: CASSLEQGAATQYF

d_call: TRBD1
j_call: TRBJ1-6
clone_size: -
v_call: TRBV5-6
cdr3_length: 15
cdr3_nt: TGTGCCAGCAGCGACAGGACAGGAGGAGATTCACCCCTCCACTTT
cdr3_aa: CASSDRTGGDSPLHF

d_call: -
j_call: TRBJ1-1
clone_size: -
v_call: TRBV27
cdr3_length: 14
cdr3_nt: TGTGCCAGCAGTTTAAGAGTAATGAACACTGAAGCTTTCTTT
cdr3_aa: CASSLRVMNTEAFF

d_call: -
j_call: TRBJ1-2
clone_size: -
v_call: TRBV2
cdr3_length: 16
cdr3_nt: TGTGCCAGCAGTGAACTCAGGGCGGGATCTGGCTATGGCTACACCTTC
cdr3_aa: CASSELRAGSGYGYTF

d_call: TRBD1
j_call: TRBJ2-7
clone_size: -
v_call: TRBV2
cdr3_length: 14
cdr3_nt: TGTGCCAGCAGTGTGGGACAGGCAACCTACGAGCAGTACTTC
cdr3_aa: CASSVGQATYEQYF

d_call: -
j_call: TRBJ1-2
clone_size: -
v_call: TRBV6-5
cdr3_length: 15
cdr3_nt: TGTGCCAGCAGTTATCGGGCCCCGGGGTTAGATGGCTACACCTTC
cdr3_aa: CASSYRAPGLDGYTF

d_call: -
j_call: TRBJ1-2
clone_size: -
v_call: TRBV2
cdr3_length: 17
cdr3_nt: TGTGCCAGCAGTGAAGCGGGGGGAGGGGTACCCAACTATGGCTACACCTTC
cdr3_aa: CASSEAGGGVPNYGYTF

d_call: TRBD1
j_call: TRBJ2-1
clone_size: -
v_call: TRBV19
cdr3_length: 17
cdr3_nt: TGTGCCAGTAGTTCCCCTCCCGGGACAGGTTCCTACAATGAGCAGTTCTTC
cdr3_aa: CASSSPPGTGSYNEQFF

d_call: -
j_call: TRBJ1-6
clone_size: -
v_call: TRBV7-6
cdr3_length: 13
cdr3_nt: TGTGCCAGCAGCTTAGGGGGAGATTCACCCCTCCACTTT
cdr3_aa: CASSLGGDSPLHF

d_call: TRBD2
j_call: TRBJ2-6
clone_size: -
v_call: TRBV4-1
cdr3_length: 19
cdr3_nt: TGCGCCAGCAGCCAGATGCTAGGCGGGGGGGCGTCTGGGGCCAACGTCCTGACTTTC
cdr3_aa: CASSQMLGGGASGANVLTF

d_call: TRBD1
j_call: TRBJ1-2
clone_size: -
v_call: TRBV28
cdr3_length: 13
cdr3_nt: TGTGCCAGCAGGCTCGGGACAGGGAGCGGCTACACCTTC
cdr3_aa: CASRLGTGSGYTF

d_call: -
j_call: TRBJ1-2
clone_size: -
v_call: TRBV6-5
cdr3_length: 16
cdr3_nt: TGTGCCAGCAGTTACTGGGCAGGGGAGAATAGTCTAGGGTACACCTTC
cdr3_aa: CASSYWAGENSLGYTF

d_call: TRBD2
j_call: TRBJ2-2
clone_size: -
v_call: TRBV9
cdr3_length: 17
cdr3_nt: TGTGCCAGCAGCGCTCCGACTAGCGGGGGGAACACCGGGGAGCTGTTTTTT
cdr3_aa: CASSAPTSGGNTGELFF

d_call: TRBD1
j_call: TRBJ2-7
clone_size: -
v_call: TRBV7-2
cdr3_length: 15
cdr3_nt: TGTGCCAGCAGCCCAGACAGGGGAAGCTCCTACGAGCAGTACTTC
cdr3_aa: CASSPDRGSSYEQYF

d_call: TRBD1
j_call: TRBJ1-4
clone_size: -
v_call: TRBV28
cdr3_length: 17
cdr3_nt: TGTGCCAGCAGTTATCCGAGAGGGACAGGGGCGGGGGAAAAACTGTTTTTT
cdr3_aa: CASSYPRGTGAGEKLFF

d_call: -
j_call: TRBJ1-6
clone_size: -
v_call: TRBV18
cdr3_length: 16
cdr3_nt: TGTGCCAGCTCACCACCGGCGGGGTCCTATAATTCACCCCTCCACTTT
cdr3_aa: CASSPPAGSYNSPLHF

d_call: TRBD1
j_call: TRBJ1-2
clone_size: -
v_call: TRBV4-3
cdr3_length: 17
cdr3_nt: TGCGCCAGCAGCCAAGATCTAGGGGGAGACAGGGAGAGTGGCTACACCTTC
cdr3_aa: CASSQDLGGDRESGYTF

d_call: -
j_call: TRBJ1-6
clone_size: -
v_call: TRBV5-4
cdr3_length: 14
cdr3_nt: TGTGCCAGCAGCTTGAGTACACCTAATTCACCCCTCCACTTT
cdr3_aa: CASSLSTPNSPLHF

d_call: -
j_call: TRBJ1-6
clone_size: once
v_call: TRBV9
cdr3_length: 17
cdr3_nt: TGTGCCGGCAGCGTAGGAGAATTAGCTGCCGTTAATTCACCCCTCCACTTT
cdr3_aa: CAGSVGELAAVNSPLHF

d_call: TRBD1
j_call: TRBJ1-2
clone_size: few
v_call: TRBV6-5
cdr3_length: 16
cdr3_nt: TGTGCCAGCAGTTACGGGACCGACAGGGGAAACTATGGCTACACCTTC
cdr3_aa: CASSYGTDRGNYGYTF

d_call: TRBD1
j_call: TRBJ1-1
clone_size: few
v_call: TRBV5-1
cdr3_length: 15
cdr3_nt: TGCGCCAGCAGCTATAACACCGGACAGGGCGAAGAAGCTTTCTTT
cdr3_aa: CASSYNTGQGEEAFF

d_call: TRBD1
j_call: TRBJ1-4
clone_size: -
v_call: TRBV5-1
cdr3_length: 16
cdr3_nt: TGCGCCAGCAGCTTCTCCGGGACAGCGTTAAATGAAAAACTGTTTTTT
cdr3_aa: CASSFSGTALNEKLFF

d_call: TRBD2
j_call: TRBJ2-1
clone_size: -
v_call: TRBV5-4
cdr3_length: 15
cdr3_nt: TGTGCCAGCAGCCTACCGGGACTAGCAGCGTATGAGCAGTTCTTC
cdr3_aa: CASSLPGLAAYEQFF

d_call: TRBD1
j_call: TRBJ2-1
clone_size: -
v_call: TRBV12-5
cdr3_length: 14
cdr3_nt: TGTGCTAGTGGTTTGCCCGGGACAGTCCTTGAGCAGTTCTTC
cdr3_aa: CASGLPGTVLEQFF

d_call: TRBD1
j_call: TRBJ1-6
clone_size: -
v_call: TRBV18
cdr3_length: 14
cdr3_nt: TGTGCCAGCTCACCGGACCGGGACAGCCAACCCCTCCACTTT
cdr3_aa: CASSPDRDSQPLHF

d_call: -
j_call: TRBJ1-3
clone_size: -
v_call: TRBV7-2
cdr3_length: 16
cdr3_nt: TGTGCCAGCAGCTTAGTAAACAGGCTCTCTGGAAACACCATATATTTT
cdr3_aa: CASSLVNRLSGNTIYF

d_call: TRBD2
j_call: TRBJ2-7
clone_size: -
v_call: TRBV19
cdr3_length: 14
cdr3_nt: TGTGCCAGTCCAACGGGGGGGACGAGCTTCGAGCAGTACTTC
cdr3_aa: CASPTGGTSFEQYF

d_call: TRBD1
j_call: TRBJ1-1
clone_size: -
v_call: TRBV5-1
cdr3_length: 19
cdr3_nt: TGCGCCAGCAGCTTGGCGTTGTGGACAGGGGGCCGCCTAGGCACTGAAGCTTTCTTT
cdr3_aa: CASSLALWTGGRLGTEAFF

d_call: TRBD2
j_call: TRBJ2-1
clone_size: -
v_call: TRBV15
cdr3_length: 16
cdr3_nt: TGTGCCACCAGCAGAGGTAGTAGCGGGGGGCCCGATGAGCAATTCTTC
cdr3_aa: CATSRGSSGGPDEQFF

d_call: TRBD1
j_call: TRBJ1-5
clone_size: -
v_call: TRBV5-1
cdr3_length: 14
cdr3_nt: TGCGCCAGCAGCGTAGGGGGCGGTAGTCAGCCCCAGCATTTT
cdr3_aa: CASSVGGGSQPQHF

d_call: TRBD1
j_call: TRBJ1-1
clone_size: once
v_call: TRBV27
cdr3_length: 15
cdr3_nt: TGTGCCAGCAGTTTATCGGGACAGGGGTTCACTGAAGCTTTCTTT
cdr3_aa: CASSLSGQGFTEAFF

d_call: -
j_call: TRBJ1-2
clone_size: -
v_call: TRBV7-9
cdr3_length: 14
cdr3_nt: TGTGCCAGCACGTCCAGGTTAGATCCCTATGGCTACACCTTC
cdr3_aa: CASTSRLDPYGYTF

d_call: -
j_call: TRBJ2-2
clone_size: -
v_call: TRBV11-3
cdr3_length: 13
cdr3_nt: TGTGCCAGCAGCATAGACAGCACCGGGGAGCTGTTTTTT
cdr3_aa: CASSIDSTGELFF

d_call: TRBD2
j_call: TRBJ2-3
clone_size: -
v_call: TRBV19
cdr3_length: 18
cdr3_nt: TGTGCCAGTAGTATTCCGGGTTTTAGCGGGGCTAGCACAGATACGCAGTATTTT
cdr3_aa: CASSIPGFSGASTDTQYF

d_call: -
j_call: TRBJ1-1
clone_size: -
v_call: TRBV27
cdr3_length: 14
cdr3_nt: TGTGCCAGCACCGTCCGCGGGGGTTACACTGAAGCTTTCTTT
cdr3_aa: CASTVRGGYTEAFF

d_call: -
j_call: TRBJ2-7
clone_size: -
v_call: TRBV21-1
cdr3_length: 16
cdr3_nt: TGTGCCAGCACCGAAAGGGGAATCGCGACCCCCTACGAGCAGTACTTC
cdr3_aa: CASTERGIATPYEQYF

d_call: TRBD2
j_call: TRBJ2-3
clone_size: -
v_call: TRBV19
cdr3_length: 18
cdr3_nt: TGTGCCAGTAGTATCACTAGCGGGGGGGTCCCTAGCACAGATACGCAGTATTTT
cdr3_aa: CASSITSGGVPSTDTQYF

d_call: -
j_call: TRBJ2-2
clone_size: -
v_call: TRBV5-1
cdr3_length: 14
cdr3_nt: TGCGCCAGCAGCCCCCGAGCCAGGACCGGGGAGCTGTTTTTT
cdr3_aa: CASSPRARTGELFF

d_call: -
j_call: TRBJ1-3
clone_size: once
v_call: TRBV7-9
cdr3_length: 17
cdr3_nt: TGTGCCAGCAGCTATGGGGGCCAGGGACACTCTGGAAACACCATATATTTT
cdr3_aa: CASSYGGQGHSGNTIYF

d_call: -
j_call: TRBJ2-7
clone_size: -
v_call: TRBV19
cdr3_length: 14
cdr3_nt: TGTGCCAGTAGTCTAACAGGGAGCTCCTACGAGCAGTACTTC
cdr3_aa: CASSLTGSSYEQYF

d_call: TRBD1
j_call: TRBJ1-2
clone_size: -
v_call: TRBV18
cdr3_length: 18
cdr3_nt: TGTGCCAGCTCAGCCGGGACAGGGGGCTTAGGACCTAACTATGGCTACACCTTC
cdr3_aa: CASSAGTGGLGPNYGYTF

d_call: TRBD1
j_call: TRBJ1-5
clone_size: -
v_call: TRBV18
cdr3_length: 14
cdr3_nt: TGTGCCAGCTCACCAGGGACAGAGGTTCAGCCCCAGCATTTT
cdr3_aa: CASSPGTEVQPQHF

d_call: -
j_call: TRBJ1-2
clone_size: -
v_call: TRBV7-2
cdr3_length: 12
cdr3_nt: TGTGCCAGCAGAGGACAAGGGCATGGCTACACCTTC
cdr3_aa: CASRGQGHGYTF

d_call: -
j_call: TRBJ2-5
clone_size: once
v_call: TRBV6-5
cdr3_length: 15
cdr3_nt: TGTGCCAGCAGTTATTCTTCCGTTGGAGTAGAGACCCAGTACTTC
cdr3_aa: CASSYSSVGVETQYF

d_call: -
j_call: TRBJ1-4
clone_size: once
v_call: TRBV30
cdr3_length: 12
cdr3_nt: TGTGCCTCGACAGCAACTAATGAAAAACTGTTTTTT
cdr3_aa: CASTATNEKLFF

d_call: -
j_call: TRBJ1-1
clone_size: -
v_call: TRBV7-9
cdr3_length: 12
cdr3_nt: TGTGCCAGCGCAAGGGGTGGTACTGAAGCTTTCTTT
cdr3_aa: CASARGGTEAFF

d_call: TRBD1
j_call: TRBJ2-3
clone_size: -
v_call: TRBV11-3
cdr3_length: 15
cdr3_nt: TGTGCCAGCAGCTCCCGACAGGGCCCCACAGATACGCAGTATTTT
cdr3_aa: CASSSRQGPTDTQYF

d_call: TRBD1
j_call: TRBJ1-1
clone_size: -
v_call: TRBV11-2
cdr3_length: 16
cdr3_nt: TGTGCCAGCAGACCGCAGGGGGTTGATGGAAACACTGAAGCTTTCTTT
cdr3_aa: CASRPQGVDGNTEAFF

d_call: TRBD1
j_call: TRBJ2-5
clone_size: -
v_call: TRBV11-3
cdr3_length: 12
cdr3_nt: TGTGCCAGCAGCACCCTGACAGGGCCTTCCTACTTC
cdr3_aa: CASSTLTGPSYF